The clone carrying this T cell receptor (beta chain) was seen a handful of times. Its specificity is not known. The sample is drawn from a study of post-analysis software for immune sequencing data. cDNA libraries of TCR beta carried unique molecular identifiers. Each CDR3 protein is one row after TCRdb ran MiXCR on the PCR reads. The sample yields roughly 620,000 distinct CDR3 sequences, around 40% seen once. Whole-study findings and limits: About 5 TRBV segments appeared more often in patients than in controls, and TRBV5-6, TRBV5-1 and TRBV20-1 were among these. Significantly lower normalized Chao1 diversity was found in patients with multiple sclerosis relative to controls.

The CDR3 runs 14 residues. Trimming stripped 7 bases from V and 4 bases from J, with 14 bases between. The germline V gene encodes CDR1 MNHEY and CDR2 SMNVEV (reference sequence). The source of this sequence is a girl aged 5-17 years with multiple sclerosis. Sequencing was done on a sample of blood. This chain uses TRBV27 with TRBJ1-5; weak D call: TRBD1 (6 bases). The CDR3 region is CASTPQGDNQPQHF. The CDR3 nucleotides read TGTGCCAGCACCCCACAGGGTGATAATCAGCCCCAGCATTTT.